This TCR beta chain was recovered during a study of shared clonotypes between healthy human individuals. General study points: The expectation was that sequencing depth would affect clonotype sharing among donors.

Naive CD8 isolation took CD45RO-negative cells positively selected for CCR7 and excluded terminally differentiated effector memory CD45RA+ cells. Note on this clone: What it recognizes is unknown.

Libraries were prepared by immunoSEQ multiplex PCR; TCRdb keeps only in-frame clonotypes and omits some of them. This table holds approximately 740,000 clones, roughly 92% found once. Germline CDR1 and CDR2: LGHNA and YSLEER. The CDR3 runs 15 residues. The germline V and J ends were trimmed by 1 base and 4 bases, with 11 bases remaining between them. The TCR sequence derives from a man under 40 in good health. Sequencing was done on a sample of naive CD8+ T cells sorted from blood. The rearrangement links TRBV4-3 to TRBJ1-5; D is unclear. The CDR3 DNA sequence: TGCGCCAGCAGCCAAGCGGGCCCAGGAAATCAGCCCCAGCATTTT. Translation gives CASSQAGPGNQPQHF.